Below, one TCR beta chain is given with its context. The data were obtained in a study of multiple sclerosis patients with progressive multifocal leukoencephalopathy. The germline V and J ends were trimmed by 2 bases and 6 bases, with 10 bases remaining between them. Germline CDR1 and CDR2: MNHEY and SMNVEV (reference sequence). This CDR3 is built from 13 residues. TCRdb's table, derived via immunoSEQ multiplex PCR, lists solely in-frame clones and lacks some. The sample records more than 30,000 clones, approximately 91% being singletons. Documented time point: before natalizumab initiation. The chain joins TRBV27 to TRBJ1-2; a possible D gene is TRBD1 (5 bases). The origin of this receptor is a human donor with multiple sclerosis. Sequencing was done on a sample of PBMCs. CDR3 in DNA: TGTGCCAGCAGTTTAACGAGGGACCATGGCTACACCTTC. Translating gives CASSLTRDHGYTF.